Listed here are 9 T cell receptor beta chains from one sample, sequenced in a study of blood T cell repertoires in COVID-19. TCRdb's table, derived via immunoSEQ multiplex PCR, lists solely in-frame clones and lacks some. The sample consists of about 480,000 clones, 85% to 90% of them appearing once. Sequencing used peripheral blood. The source of these receptors is a woman in her forties or fifties with COVID-19, enrolled during active disease.

The chain carries TRBV3-1 (or the pseudogene TRBV3-2) and TRBJ2-1; 7 nucleotides line up with TRBD1. After removal of 8 bases from V and 9 bases from J, the junction contained 10 bases not matched to a gene. This CDR3 is built from 13 residues. Per germline, CDR1 LGHDT and CDR2 YNNKEL (reference sequence). In DNA, the CDR3 is TGTGCCAGCGGTGTTAACAGGGGAAGTGAGCAGTTCTTC. Translation: CASGVNRGSEQFF.

This clone turned up a few times. J is TRBJ2-1 and V is TRBV7-9; no clear D gene. This CDR3 has 13 amino acids. V was pared by 8 bases and J by 0 bases, with 8 bases between. The germline gives CDR1 SEHNR, CDR2 FQNEAQ (reference sequence). The CDR3 region is CASVPSSYNEQFF. CDR3 in DNA: TGTGCCAGCGTGCCGAGCTCCTACAATGAGCAGTTCTTC.

The genes are TRBV7-9 and TRBJ2-7; 8 bases are shared with TRBD1. V gave up 5 bases and J gave up 6 bases; unmatched junction bases: 12. CDR3 length equals 15 residues. Germline V gene data show CDR1 as SEHNR and CDR2 as FQNEAQ (reference sequence). The CDR3 DNA sequence: TGTGCCAGCAGCACAATCTTACAGGGGGTAGGCGAGCAGTACTTC. It encodes CASSTILQGVGEQYF. The complete variable domain, with remaining parts taken from reference TRBV7-9 and TRBJ2-7, reads DTGVSQNPRHKITKRGQNVTFRCDPISEHNRLYWYRQTLGQGPEFLTYFQNEAQLEKSRLLSDRFSAERPKGSFSTLEIQRTEQGDSAMYLCASSTILQGVGEQYFGPGTRLTVT.

The gene calls are TRBV28 and TRBJ2-2, with 7 bases lining up with TRBD1. This CDR3 has 15 amino acids. V was pared by 4 bases and J by 5 bases, with 7 bases of the junction left unmatched. From germline, CDR1 is MDHEN and CDR2 SYDVKM. CDR3 sequence: CASSYRGWGTGELFF. Here the CDR3 DNA reads TGTGCCAGCAGTTACAGGGGATGGGGGACCGGGGAGCTGTTTTTT.

The chain recombines TRBV6-1 with TRBJ1-1; D is ambiguous. Germline CDR1 MNHNS, CDR2 SASEGT. This CDR3 has 13 amino acids. V shed 0 bases and J shed 11 bases, with 13 bases lying between them. The CDR3 sequence is CASSEALGGQAFF. The CDR3, as DNA: TGTGCCAGCAGTGAAGCCTTAGGAGGGCAGGCTTTCTTT.

Written as DNA, the CDR3 is TGCAGCGCCGGAAGAGCGGGGGGCTACAATGAGCAGTTCTTC. Amino acids: CSAGRAGGYNEQFF. The rearrangement joins TRBV29-1 to TRBJ2-1; 9 bases line up with TRBD2. The CDR3 has 14 amino acids. CDR1 SQVTM and CDR2 ANQGSEA come from the germline V gene. V was clipped by 7 bases and J by 3 bases; unmatched bases: 7.

The chain joins TRBV15 to TRBJ1-2; TRBD1 matches at 12 bases. CDR1 LNHNV and CDR2 YYDKDF come from the germline V gene (reference sequence). J lost 3 bases, V lost 4 bases, and 3 bases had no gene match. This CDR3 has 15 amino acids. The CDR3 loop is CATSTWDRGHYGYTF. For the CDR3, the DNA is TGTGCCACCAGCACTTGGGACAGGGGGCACTATGGCTACACCTTC.

The chain couples TRBV15 to TRBJ1-2; D possibly corresponds to TRBD1 (6 bases). V was pared by 0 bases and J by 8 bases, with 13 bases between. The CDR3 has 14 residues. Germline V gene sequence: CDR1 LNHNV, CDR2 YYDKDF (reference sequence). In nucleotides, the CDR3 is TGTGCCACCAGCAGAGATCGGGGGGCCTGGGGCTACACCTTC. Protein product: CATSRDRGAWGYTF.

The chain uses TRBV9 and TRBJ1-2; 7 bases map to TRBD1. Germline assignment: CDR1 SGDLS and CDR2 YYNGEE. The CDR3 length is 17 residues. J was trimmed by 0 bases and V by 7 bases; bases with no gene match: 15. The CDR3 region has the DNA TGTGCCAGCCGGCCCGTGGGGACAGACCTTCCTAACTATGGCTACACCTTC. Its protein product is CASRPVGTDLPNYGYTF.